This T cell receptor beta chain was profiled in a study of CD8 T cells in ankylosing spondylitis. There are many counts of this clonotype. Its antigen is not known. In TCRdb, the 5' RACE reads were re-called with MiXCR into one record per CDR3 protein. The profile shows some 200,000 distinct CDR3 sequences, around 24% of them singletons. Regarding the study as a whole: Reports say disease-linked clones showed up significantly more in matched ankylosing spondylitis synovial fluid.

Germline CDR1 reads LGHDT; CDR2 reads YNNKEL (reference sequence). The junction had 5 bases not matched to a gene; V was cut back by 4 bases and J by 6 bases. The CDR3 length is 16 residues. The receptor comes from a male donor with ankylosing spondylitis or in good health (not recorded which). The sequenced sample was blood, either unsorted or a sorted T cell fraction (not recorded which). V usage is TRBV3-1 and J usage is TRBJ2-1; 14 positions match TRBD2. DNA of the CDR3: TGTGCCAGCAGCCTCGGGACTAGCGGGAGAGTCAATGAGCAGTTCTTC. This encodes CASSLGTSGRVNEQFF.